The 18 T cell receptor beta chains below come from one sample, sequenced in a study of CD8 T cells in Susac syndrome. An input of 0.5 to 1 ug of RNA was subjected to reverse transcription using random hexamers. TCRdb re-derived calls from the immunoSEQ multiplex PCR reads in MiXCR, one entry per CDR3 protein. The table has about 120,000 distinct CDR3 sequences, just under 95% seen once. Sequenced sample: CD4+ T cells from PBMCs. These receptor sequences come from a human donor with multiple sclerosis.

This chain links TRBV6-1 with TRBJ2-3, with 7 bases lining up with TRBD1. Unmatched junction bases numbered 16, after V lost 8 bases and J lost 11 bases. This CDR3 has 14 residues. The germline CDR1 and CDR2 sequences are MNHNS and SASEGT. The chain's CDR3 is CASSPNRQGSEQYF. Here the CDR3 DNA reads TGTGCCAGCTCACCGAATAGACAGGGCTCGGAGCAGTATTTT.

The gene calls are TRBV2 and TRBJ1-6; D may be TRBD1 (6 bases). The CDR3 loop spans 11 amino acids. Germline assignment: CDR1 SNHLY and CDR2 FYNNEI. V was trimmed by 8 bases and J by 13 bases, leaving 12 bases between them. DNA for the CDR3: TGTGCCAGCGGGGGCAGTTACCCCCTCCACTTT. Protein sequence: CASGGSYPLHF.

The chain couples TRBV20-1 to TRBJ2-5; maybe TRBD1 (6 bases). The CDR3 consists of 13 residues. The V gene's germline CDR1 is DFQATT and CDR2 SNEGSKA (reference sequence). Trimming pared 0 bases from V and 3 bases from J, leaving 8 bases between. In nucleotides, the CDR3 is TGCAGTGCTAGAGATTCAGGGGAAGAGACCCAGTACTTC. Protein: CSARDSGEETQYF.

The V and J genes are TRBV7-2 and TRBJ1-2; TRBD1 matches 7 bases. Trimming at V came to 4 bases and at J to 14 bases, leaving 10 bases not matched to a gene. The CDR3 covers 12 residues. Germline V gives CDR1 SGHTA, CDR2 FQGNSA. CDR3 DNA sequence: TGTGCCAGCAGCTCAACCGGGACAGTGAGTACCTTC. Its translation: CASSSTGTVSTF.

This chain uses TRBV6-6 with TRBJ1-6; D call uncertain. Per the germline V gene, CDR1 is MNHNY and CDR2 is SVGAGI (reference sequence). V dropped 6 bases and J dropped 0 bases, with 12 bases sitting between them. CDR3 length: 16 residues. DNA of the CDR3: TGTGCCAGCAGCCGAGGCCCGAGCTCCTATAATTCACCCCTCCACTTT. Amino acid sequence: CASSRGPSSYNSPLHF.

CDR3: CAISESPNSYEQYF. The CDR3 DNA follows: TGTGCCATCAGTGAGTCTCCCAATTCCTACGAGCAGTACTTC. V is TRBV10-3 and J is TRBJ2-7; D gene ambiguous. In germline, CDR1 is ENHRY, CDR2 SYGVKD. The length of the CDR3 is 14 residues. V was pared by 0 bases and J by 1 base, with 7 bases between.

V usage is TRBV9 and J usage is TRBJ2-5; D tentatively fits TRBD1 or TRBD2 (5 bases each). This CDR3 has 16 amino acids. Deletions cut 0 bases from V and 5 bases from J, with 17 bases between. Germline lookup yields CDR1 SGDLS and CDR2 YYNGEE. For the CDR3, the DNA is TGTGCCAGCAGCGTAGATATAGGGACGAAGGTTGAGACCCAGTACTTC. Protein sequence: CASSVDIGTKVETQYF.

This clonotype was recorded once. The chain links TRBV20-1 to TRBJ2-7, with a possible D match to TRBD2 (8 bases). There are 14 residues in the CDR3. Deletions cut 5 bases from V and 3 bases from J, with 17 bases between. Germline-derived CDR1 and CDR2 are DFQATT and SNEGSKA (reference sequence). CDR3 loop: CSAAVTGTSYEQYF. The CDR3 DNA is TGCAGTGCTGCTGTGACAGGGACTAGCTACGAGCAGTACTTC.

In DNA, the CDR3 is TGTGCCAGCAGCTATATATTTGGGCAGGGTCGAGAAAAACTGTTTTTT. It yields the protein CASSYIFGQGREKLFF. The rearrangement joins TRBV7-9 to TRBJ1-4, with TRBD1 as a possible D gene (5 bases). Deletions cut 4 bases from V and 8 bases from J, with 20 bases between. From germline, CDR1 is SEHNR and CDR2 FQNEAQ (reference sequence). The length of the CDR3 is 16 residues.

This clonotype occurred a few times. Compared with germline, one end of the junction differs, possibly owing to a read error. The V gene is TRBV7-9, the J gene TRBJ1-1; 7 nucleotides line up with TRBD1. Per germline, CDR1 SEHNR and CDR2 FQNEAQ (reference sequence). The CDR3 is made up of 18 amino acids. The CDR3 protein is CASSLIALAGGRGTEAFF. The CDR3 bases are TGTGCCAGCAGCTTAATCGCGCTAGCAGGGGGAAGAGGCACTGAGGCTTTCTTT.

The V call is TRBV7-2, the J call TRBJ1-4; 11 nucleotides agree with TRBD1. The J segment lost 7 bases and the V segment lost 7 bases, leaving 11 bases of the junction unmatched. Germline V CDR1 and CDR2: SGHTA, FQGNSA. This CDR3 region has 16 residues. The CDR3 region is CASTSMAGTGGEKLFF. In nucleotides, the CDR3 is TGTGCCAGCACCTCCATGGCCGGGACAGGGGGTGAAAAACTGTTTTTT. The variable domain in full, with the rest retrieved from reference TRBV7-2 and TRBJ1-4, is GAGVSQSPSNKVTEKGKDVELRCDPISGHTALYWYRQSLGQGLEFLIYFQGNSAPDKSGLPSDRFSAERTGGSVSTLTIQRTQQEDSAVYLCASTSMAGTGGEKLFFGSGTQLSVL.

The V gene is TRBV7-2, the J gene TRBJ2-5; the D is unclear. With 4 bases removed from V and 12 bases from J, the gap between germline ends came to 12 bases. The germline CDR1 and CDR2 sequences are SGHTA and FQGNSA. This CDR3 is built from 11 residues. CDR3 coding DNA: TGTGCCAGCAGCTCGGCCGGTCCCAAGTACTTC. This codes for CASSSAGPKYF.

The rearrangement uses TRBV24-1 and TRBJ2-3; 9 bases fit TRBD1. The germline V gene has CDR1 KGHDR and CDR2 SFDVKD. V lost 3 bases to trimming and J lost 6 bases; unmatched junction nucleotides: 6. CDR3 length: 15 residues. The CDR3 is CATSDRGDRDDTQYF. The DNA for the CDR3 is TGTGCCACCAGTGATCGCGGGGACAGGGACGATACGCAGTATTTT.

The chain has TRBV20-1 and TRBJ2-5; 7 bases align to TRBD2. J gave up 2 bases and V 4 bases, and 1 base lay outside the gene matches. Germline loops: CDR1 DFQATT, CDR2 SNEGSKA (reference sequence). This CDR3 has 12 residues. CDR3 nucleotide sequence: TGCAGTGCTACCGGGAGGCAAGAGACCCAGTACTTC. Protein sequence: CSATGRQETQYF.

The chain uses TRBV7-8 and TRBJ1-6; 7 nucleotides align to TRBD1. Trimming cost V 5 bases and J 7 bases; bases outside gene matches: 11. From germline, CDR1 is SGHVS and CDR2 FQNEAQ. This CDR3 region has 16 residues. CDR3 protein: CASSPNRGRGNSPLHF. The CDR3 DNA reads TGTGCCAGCAGCCCAAACAGGGGACGAGGGAATTCACCCCTCCACTTT.

The V and J genes are TRBV7-9 and TRBJ1-2; D is perhaps TRBD1 (5 bases). V dropped 3 bases and J dropped 6 bases, with 11 bases sitting between them. The CDR3 runs 13 residues. The germline V gene encodes CDR1 SEHNR and CDR2 FQNEAQ (reference sequence). In nucleotides, the CDR3 is TGTGCCAGCAGCTTGTTCAGGGACGATGGCTACACCTTC. This gives the protein CASSLFRDDGYTF.

V usage is TRBV6-5 and J usage is TRBJ1-1, with D perhaps matching TRBD1 (6 bases). CDR3 length: 13 amino acids. V was clipped by 5 bases and J by 4 bases, with 11 bases between them. The germline V gene has CDR1 MNHEY and CDR2 SVGAGI. CDR3 in amino acids: CASSRGVSTEAFF. DNA for the CDR3: TGTGCCAGCAGTAGGGGGGTTAGCACTGAAGCTTTCTTT.

This clonotype has a single count. This sequence joins TRBV23-1 and TRBJ2-1, with 12 bases that match TRBD2. TRBV23-1 belongs to the ORF category, with a function that is uncertain. With 4 bases clipped from V and 8 bases from J, the junction kept 9 bases outside the gene matches. The length of the CDR3 is 16 residues. The chain's CDR3 is CASSPATSGGFHEQFF. As DNA, the CDR3 is TGCGCCAGCAGTCCAGCCACTAGCGGGGGGTTCCATGAGCAGTTCTTC.